These 30 T cell receptor beta chains share one sample of origin, sequenced in a study of T-cell memory formation after mild COVID-19. TCRdb re-called the 5' RACE reads with MiXCR, one entry per CDR3 protein. Seen here are 300,000 to 350,000 distinct CDR3 sequences, just under 20% observed once, and the top ten hold around a fifth. Sequenced material: PBMCs or a T cell subset sorted from them (not recorded which). The origin of the receptors is a man between 18 and 35 years old who had mild COVID-19 (a few samples of this study predate the infection). Cell type and time point are not known.

This clonotype was seen many times. The genes are TRBV24-1 and TRBJ2-3; a weak D match, TRBD2 (5 bases). Germline CDR1 and CDR2: KGHDR and SFDVKD. V was shortened by 6 bases and J by 2 bases, with 14 bases between the two germline ends. The CDR3 totals 15 residues. CDR3 loop: CATSRGGGPTDTQYF. The CDR3 DNA reads TGTGCCACCAGTCGAGGAGGCGGACCCACAGATACGCAGTATTTT.

V is TRBV15 and J is TRBJ2-2; the D is unclear. This CDR3 spans 14 amino acids. V lost 4 bases to trimming and J lost 6 bases, with 12 bases between them. Germline loops: CDR1 LNHNV, CDR2 YYDKDF (reference sequence). The CDR3 protein is CATSTSAVSGELFF. CDR3 DNA: TGTGCCACCAGCACCAGCGCGGTATCCGGGGAGCTGTTTTTT. Complete variable domain (other parts from reference TRBV15 and TRBJ2-2): DAMVIQNPRYQVTQFGKPVTLSCSQTLNHNVMYWYQQKSSQAPKLLFHYYDKDFNNEADTPDNFQSRRPNTSFCFLDIRSPGLGDTAMYLCATSTSAVSGELFFGEGSRLTVL.

This clonotype has just a few counts. The CDR3 DNA is TGCGCCAGCAGCCCGAGACAGGGCGCCGAAGCTTTCTTT. Translating gives CASSPRQGAEAFF. V and J are TRBV5-1 and TRBJ1-1; TRBD1 aligns across 7 bases. The V gene's germline CDR1 is SGHRS and CDR2 YFSETQ. Trimming cost V 4 bases and J 8 bases; bases outside gene matches: 8. The CDR3 sequence is 13 residues long. The entire variable domain, with the rest obtained from reference TRBV5-1 and TRBJ1-1, is as follows: KAGVTQTPRYLIKTRGQQVTLSCSPISGHRSVSWYQQTPGQGLQFLFEYFSETQRNKGNFPGRFSGRQFSNSRSEMNVSTLELGDSALYLCASSPRQGAEAFFGQGTRLTVV.

This clonotype was counted a few times. The chain employs TRBV7-2 and TRBJ2-1, with D tentatively TRBD1 or TRBD2 (5 bases each). CDR1 and CDR2 from the germline V gene are SGHTA and FQGNSA. The germline V and J ends were trimmed by 8 bases and 2 bases, with 10 bases remaining between them. CDR3 length: 13 amino acids. Here the CDR3 DNA reads TGTGCCAGCCACGGGGCCGCCTACAATGAGCAGTTCTTC. Protein sequence: CASHGAAYNEQFF.

The chain recombines TRBV5-1 with TRBJ1-5, with D unclear. The CDR3 consists of 13 residues. Looked up from germline, CDR1 is SGHRS and CDR2 is YFSETQ. V was clipped by 3 bases and J by 5 bases, with 9 bases between them. The CDR3 DNA follows: TGCGCCAGCAGCTATGCCCCAGATCAGCCCCAGCATTTT. It translates to CASSYAPDQPQHF.

The J gene is TRBJ1-4, the V gene TRBV6-1; weak D call: TRBD1 (5 bases). V lost 7 bases and J 4 bases, leaving 13 bases between the germline ends. This CDR3 is built from 14 residues. Germline CDR1 reads MNHNS; CDR2 reads SASEGT. CDR3: CASIEEGINEKLFF. Here the CDR3 DNA reads TGTGCCAGCATCGAGGAGGGGATTAATGAAAAACTGTTTTTT.

The chain uses TRBV11-3 and TRBJ2-1, with D possibly TRBD2 on 5 matching bases. This CDR3 has 14 amino acids. Per germline, CDR1 SGHNT and CDR2 YENEEA. The V end was cut by 5 bases, the J end by 3 bases, with 11 bases between. The CDR3 here is CASSAGEGYNEQFF. In DNA form, the CDR3 reads TGTGCCAGCAGCGCCGGAGAGGGCTACAATGAGCAGTTCTTC.

In its sample, this clonotype was seen a few times. The rearrangement joins TRBV6-2 or TRBV6-3 to TRBJ2-5, with 8 bases fitting TRBD2. The CDR3 length is 14 residues. V trimming: 7 bases; J trimming: 6 bases; junction bases outside the gene matches: 10. Germline V gives CDR1 MNHEY, CDR2 SVGEGT. CDR3 DNA: TGTGCCAGCACCACGGGGACTAGTGGGAAGACCCAGTACTTC. As protein: CASTTGTSGKTQYF.

In its sample, this clonotype was seen a few times. This sequence joins TRBV7-9 and TRBJ2-1; 10 bases line up with TRBD2. The CDR3 consists of 15 residues. The junction had 11 bases not matched to a gene; V was cut back by 7 bases and J by 8 bases. CDR1 and CDR2 (germline): SEHNR, FQNEAQ (reference sequence). For the CDR3, the DNA is TGTGCCAGCACCCTAATCAGCGGGGGGGTCTATGAGCAGTTCTTC. Its protein product is CASTLISGGVYEQFF.

This clonotype has at least ten counts. The chain links TRBV11-2 to TRBJ2-1; TRBD2 agrees at 12 bases. The V segment lost 5 bases and the J segment 8 bases; nucleotides outside the gene matches: 4. This CDR3 is built from 14 residues. Germline V CDR1 and CDR2: SGHAT, FQNNGV. The CDR3 nucleotides are TGTGCCAGCAGCCCGCGGACTAGCGGGGATGAGCAGTTCTTC. Encoded protein: CASSPRTSGDEQFF. The whole variable domain, remainder taken from reference TRBV11-2 and TRBJ2-1, is EAGVAQSPRYKIIEKRQSVAFWCNPISGHATLYWYQQILGQGPKLLIQFQNNGVVDDSQLPKDRFSAERLKGVDSTLKIQPAKLEDSAVYLCASSPRTSGDEQFFGPGTRLTVL.

In its sample, this clonotype was seen a few times. The chain joins TRBV10-2 to TRBJ2-7; D ambiguous. Germline V gene lookup returns CDR1 WSHSY and CDR2 SAAADI. V was pared by 6 bases and J by 3 bases, with 12 bases between. CDR3 length: 13 amino acids. CDR3 DNA: TGCGCCAGCAGCCAACAAGAACACTACGAGCAGTACTTC. It translates to CASSQQEHYEQYF.

This chain joins TRBV25-1 and TRBJ1-1, with a tentative D call TRBD1 (6 bases). The germline V gene encodes CDR1 MGHDK and CDR2 SYGVNS. The CDR3 is 14 residues long. Trimming took 7 bases from V and 8 from J, leaving 20 bases between them. CDR3 protein: CASKDRFLGVEAFF. In nucleotides, the CDR3 is TGTGCCAGCAAAGACAGGTTTCTGGGGGTCGAAGCTTTCTTT.

There are many counts of this clonotype. This chain uses TRBV2 with TRBJ2-1; D is perhaps TRBD2 (6 bases). Trimming left V 4 bases short and J 3 bases short, with 10 bases between. CDR3 size: 14 residues. The germline V gene has CDR1 SNHLY and CDR2 FYNNEI. The CDR3 bases are TGTGCCAGCAGTGCGGGGGAGCTCTACAATGAGCAGTTCTTC. Encoded protein: CASSAGELYNEQFF.

This chain uses TRBV5-6 with TRBJ1-1; D is possibly TRBD1 (5 bases). Per germline, CDR1 SGHDT and CDR2 YYEEEE. V was pared by 4 bases and J by 8 bases, with 15 bases between. The length of the CDR3 is 13 residues. The CDR3 region has the DNA TGTGCCAGCAGCAGCAAACCGGGGCTCGAAGCTTTCTTT. This encodes CASSSKPGLEAFF.

This clonotype was seen at least ten times. The chain couples TRBV4-1 to TRBJ2-3; 8 positions match TRBD2. This CDR3 spans 16 amino acids. Germline V gene data show CDR1 as MGHRA and CDR2 as YSYEKL. V shed 5 bases, J shed 0 bases, and the junction held 7 bases outside the gene matches. This chain's CDR3 is CASSARGGPSTDTQYF. CDR3 nucleotides: TGCGCCAGCAGCGCTCGCGGGGGGCCGAGCACAGATACGCAGTATTTT.

This clonotype has just a few counts. The chain recombines TRBV11-2 with TRBJ2-1; TRBD2 matches 12 bases. The V gene end was trimmed by 3 bases and the J gene end by 4 bases; junction bases not matched to a gene: 7. Germline V gene data show CDR1 as SGHAT and CDR2 as FQNNGV. This CDR3 spans 17 amino acids. The CDR3 loop reads CASSLLILAGGYNEQFF. For the CDR3, the DNA is TGTGCCAGCAGCTTGCTAATACTAGCGGGGGGATACAATGAGCAGTTCTTC.

The sample holds a few counts of this clonotype. The chain carries TRBV7-9 and TRBJ1-6; tentative D call: TRBD1 (6 bases). The V end lost 3 bases, the J end lost 3 bases, and 6 bases lay between the germline ends. The length of the CDR3 is 14 residues. Germline V gene sequence: CDR1 SEHNR, CDR2 FQNEAQ (reference sequence). CDR3 nucleotides: TGTGCCAGCAGCTTGGGACACTATAATTCACCCCTCCACTTT. Translated, it gives CASSLGHYNSPLHF.

This clonotype showed up many times. J is TRBJ2-3 and V is TRBV5-1; D uncertain. V lost 4 bases, J lost 6 bases, and 9 bases lay in between. Germline lookup yields CDR1 SGHRS and CDR2 YFSETQ. The length of the CDR3 is 12 residues. The CDR3: CASSVTGDTQYF. DNA of the CDR3: TGCGCCAGCAGCGTGACTGGCGATACGCAGTATTTT.

This clonotype has more than one count but fewer than ten. The chain uses TRBV4-1 and TRBJ1-1; D ambiguous. The germline V gene encodes CDR1 MGHRA and CDR2 YSYEKL. The V gene lost 2 bases and the J gene lost 4 bases, with 8 bases spanning the gap. The CDR3 length is 13 residues. The CDR3 spells CASSQREITEAFF. The CDR3, as DNA: TGCGCCAGCAGCCAAAGGGAAATCACTGAAGCTTTCTTT.

This rearrangement joins TRBV3-1 to TRBJ2-5; 8 bases map to TRBD2. Trimming cost V 0 bases and J 0 bases; bases outside gene matches: 9. The CDR3 sequence is 18 residues long. Germline V gene data show CDR1 as LGHDT and CDR2 as YNNKEL (reference sequence). CDR3 DNA: TGTGCCAGCAGCCAAGATAGCCAGCGGGGGAACTACCAAGAGACCCAGTACTTC. Translating gives CASSQDSQRGNYQETQYF.

This chain links TRBV7-9 with TRBJ1-1, with D uncertain. Deletions cut 1 base from V and 1 base from J, with 4 bases between. CDR3 length: 13 residues. Looked up from germline, CDR1 is SEHNR and CDR2 is FQNEAQ (reference sequence). CDR3 sequence (DNA): TGTGCCAGCAGCTTAGTTTGGAACACTGAAGCTTTCTTT. Protein product: CASSLVWNTEAFF.

V usage is TRBV4-2 and J usage is TRBJ1-3; D gene uncertain. V gave up 1 base and J gave up 4 bases, with 11 bases separating them. CDR3 size: 15 residues. Germline V CDR1 and CDR2: LGHNA, YNFKEQ. CDR3 amino acids: CASSQGGDLGNTIYF. The CDR3 DNA reads as TGTGCCAGCAGCCAAGGTGGTGATCTCGGAAACACCATATATTTT.

This clonotype was found once. The gene calls are TRBV7-3 and TRBJ2-3, with 11 bases that match TRBD1. Per germline, CDR1 SGHTA and CDR2 FQGTGA. The CDR3 is 17 residues long. V shed 0 bases and J 1 base; nucleotides not matched to a gene: 3. The CDR3 spells CASSLTGQGVGTDTQYF. CDR3 bases: TGTGCCAGCAGCTTAACGGGACAGGGGGTCGGCACAGATACGCAGTATTTT. Full variable domain (missing parts from reference TRBV7-3 and TRBJ2-3): GAGVSQTPSNKVTEKGKYVELRCDPISGHTALYWYRQSLGQGPEFLIYFQGTGAADDSGLPNDRFFAVRPEGSVSTLKIQRTERGDSAVYLCASSLTGQGVGTDTQYFGPGTRLTVL.

There are a few counts of this clonotype. The rearrangement links TRBV6-5 to TRBJ1-3, with 9 positions matching TRBD1. V was pared by 8 bases and J by 2 bases, with 7 bases of the junction left unmatched. In germline, CDR1 is MNHEY, CDR2 SVGAGI. The CDR3 extends over 15 amino acids. The CDR3 spells CASVPTGGTGNTIYF. CDR3 bases: TGTGCCAGCGTACCGACAGGGGGTACTGGAAACACCATATATTTT.

The J gene is TRBJ2-7, the V gene TRBV6-4, with 7 bases lining up with TRBD1. The CDR3 is 13 amino acids. Per germline, CDR1 MRHNA and CDR2 SNTAGT. Trimming took 6 bases from V and 6 from J; bases not matched to a gene: 8. The DNA of the CDR3 is TGTGCCAGCAGCACTCGGACAGGAGGCGAGCAGTACTTC. Translation: CASSTRTGGEQYF.

This clonotype has only a few counts. The chain uses TRBV5-1 and TRBJ2-5; 8 nucleotides match TRBD1. The J segment lost 5 bases and the V segment lost 2 bases, leaving 11 bases of the junction unmatched. Looked up from germline, CDR1 is SGHRS and CDR2 is YFSETQ. This CDR3 region has 16 residues. The CDR3 region has the DNA TGCGCCAGCAGCTTTTCTCAGGGGGCCGTCGGTGAGACCCAGTACTTC. Translated: CASSFSQGAVGETQYF.

V and J are TRBV4-1 and TRBJ1-5; no clear D gene. Trimming stripped 3 bases from V and 1 base from J, with 10 bases between. CDR1 MGHRA and CDR2 YSYEKL come from the germline V gene. The CDR3 contains 15 residues. CDR3 region: CASSQRRVSNQPQHF. CDR3 nucleotides: TGCGCCAGCAGCCAGAGGAGGGTCAGCAATCAGCCCCAGCATTTT.

This clonotype was observed many times. The rearrangement links TRBV9 to TRBJ1-2; 8 bases are a match to TRBD1. CDR3 length: 15 residues. CDR1 SGDLS and CDR2 YYNGEE come from the germline V gene. J gave up 1 base and V 4 bases, and 6 bases lay outside the gene matches. The chain's CDR3 is CASSQGTGGNYGYTF. CDR3 nucleotide sequence: TGTGCCAGCAGCCAAGGGACAGGTGGTAACTATGGCTACACCTTC. Looking up the rest from reference TRBV9 and TRBJ1-2 gives the full variable domain: DSGVTQTPKHLITATGQRVTLRCSPRSGDLSVYWYQQSLDQGLQFLIQYYNGEERAKGNILERFSAQQFPDLHSELNLSSLELGDSALYFCASSQGTGGNYGYTFGSGTRLTVV.

The chain uses TRBV18 and TRBJ1-6, with a possible D match to TRBD1 (6 bases). The CDR3 consists of 14 residues. Germline V gives CDR1 KGHSH, CDR2 LQKENI. V was pared by 2 bases and J by 8 bases, with 10 bases between. The CDR3 protein is CASSPTGADSPLHF. For the CDR3, the DNA is TGTGCCAGCTCACCAACGGGGGCGGATTCACCCCTCCACTTT.

There are a few counts of this clonotype. The V gene is TRBV3-1, the J gene TRBJ2-3; the match to TRBD1 covers 11 bases. J lost 3 bases, V lost 4 bases, and 6 bases had no gene match. This CDR3 is 16 amino acids long. CDR1 and CDR2 (germline): LGHDT, YNNKEL (reference sequence). The CDR3 region is CASSLPRDRGTDTQYF. The CDR3, as DNA: TGTGCCAGCAGCCTTCCCCGGGACAGGGGGACAGATACGCAGTATTTT.